A selection of T cell receptor beta chains follows, all from one sample in a study of cytomegalovirus exposure and HLA in healthy donors. Sequencing used immunoSEQ multiplex PCR; TCRdb keeps in-frame clones, though not all of them. The table includes around 170,000 clones, more than 80% detected once. Sample: PBMCs. The receptors were gathered from a woman aged 50 to 65 in good health and CMV-seropositive. The conserved cysteine and the conserved F or W are not part of the CDR3 here. The D gene is left open where the match is weak. Size values are once, few and many counts, or a class for expanded clones, and some rows have none.

d_call,clone_size,v_call,j_call,cdr3_length,cdr3_aa
.,.,TRBV2,TRBJ1-2,11,ASSDGSEYGYT
TRBD1,.,TRBV29-1,TRBJ2-3,13,SVGGQGAPGDTQY
TRBD2,.,TRBV11-2,TRBJ2-1,18,ASSLDLMPGLAGAHNEQF
.,.,TRBV27,TRBJ2-1,10,ASSPTSVRQF
.,.,TRBV28,TRBJ1-2,12,ASSLGQFDYGYT
.,.,TRBV6-6,TRBJ2-3,11,ASSYSQGNTQY
TRBD2,once,TRBV6-5,TRBJ2-1,10,ASSRGGDEQF
TRBD2,.,TRBV7-3,TRBJ2-1,13,ASSLGAGTYNEQF
.,.,TRBV2,TRBJ1-3,15,ASSALSARASGNTIY
TRBD1,.,TRBV2,TRBJ1-1,13,ASSWDSVMNTEAF
TRBD2,.,TRBV6-5,TRBJ2-7,11,ASKGGSGGPQY
.,.,TRBV4-1,TRBJ2-1,11,ASSQERINEQF
.,.,TRBV7-2,TRBJ2-7,12,ASSRSGARGEQY
TRBD1,.,TRBV6-5,TRBJ1-5,14,ASSSLGQGTHQPQH
TRBD1,.,TRBV5-6,TRBJ1-2,13,ASSPSRTGLGGYT
TRBD2,.,TRBV5-1,TRBJ2-7,13,ASSLEQRGSYEQY
.,.,TRBV9,TRBJ1-5,12,ASSSDTSNQPQH
TRBD2,.,TRBV6-1,TRBJ2-5,13,ASSPDSRGEETQY
.,.,TRBV5-1,TRBJ2-6,14,ASSLDTNSGANVLT
TRBD1,.,TRBV6-5,TRBJ2-5,13,ASSYSTGSQETQY
TRBD1,.,TRBV5-8,TRBJ1-6,15,ASSLDEGALGNSPLH
TRBD2,.,TRBV7-2,TRBJ2-7,15,ASSPRGLAGGGRQQY
.,.,TRBV19,TRBJ1-2,12,ASSTRQINYGYT
.,.,TRBV5-1,TRBJ1-2,13,ASSPLSEGVYGYT
.,.,TRBV9,TRBJ1-5,11,ASSATVRQPQH
TRBD2,.,TRBV6-5,TRBJ2-5,12,ASSYSTGGETQY
TRBD2,few,TRBV6-5,TRBJ2-5,12,ASRQLAGAETQY
TRBD2,.,TRBV6-6,TRBJ2-1,14,ASSYDRRGRSDEQF
.,once,TRBV11-3,TRBJ2-1,10,ASSSDRYEQF
.,.,TRBV9,TRBJ1-1,11,ASSKRQNTEAF
TRBD1,.,TRBV2,TRBJ2-7,13,ASRWDRGPSYEQY
.,.,TRBV12-5,TRBJ1-5,15,ASGLTRSDVSRQPQH
TRBD1,.,TRBV29-1,TRBJ1-2,11,SVDPGQGVGYT
.,.,TRBV7-6,TRBJ1-5,12,ASSLSGANQPQH
.,.,TRBV7-9,TRBJ1-1,10,SSSGANTEAF
TRBD1,few,TRBV7-9,TRBJ2-1,10,ASSLDKGARF